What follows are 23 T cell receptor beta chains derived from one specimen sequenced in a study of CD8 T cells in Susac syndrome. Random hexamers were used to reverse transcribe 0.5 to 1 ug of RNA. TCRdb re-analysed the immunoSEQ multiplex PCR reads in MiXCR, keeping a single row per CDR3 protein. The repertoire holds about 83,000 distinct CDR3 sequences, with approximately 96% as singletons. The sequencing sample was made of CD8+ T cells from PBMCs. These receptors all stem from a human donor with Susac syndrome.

CDR3 region: CASREGSEAFF. In DNA, the CDR3 is TGCGCCAGCAGAGAAGGGAGTGAAGCTTTCTTT. The chain combines TRBV4-3 with TRBJ1-1; D remains ambiguous. CDR3 length: 11 amino acids. The germline V gene encodes CDR1 LGHNA and CDR2 YSLEER. Trimming took 6 bases from V and 7 from J, leaving 9 bases between them.

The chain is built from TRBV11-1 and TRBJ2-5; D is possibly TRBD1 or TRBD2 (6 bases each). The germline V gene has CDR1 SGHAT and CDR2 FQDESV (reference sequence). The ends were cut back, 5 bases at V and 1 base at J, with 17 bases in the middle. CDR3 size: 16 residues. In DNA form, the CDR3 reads TGTGCCAGCAGCGAAACCCTAAGGGGGGCCCAAGAGACCCAGTACTTC. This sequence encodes CASSETLRGAQETQYF.

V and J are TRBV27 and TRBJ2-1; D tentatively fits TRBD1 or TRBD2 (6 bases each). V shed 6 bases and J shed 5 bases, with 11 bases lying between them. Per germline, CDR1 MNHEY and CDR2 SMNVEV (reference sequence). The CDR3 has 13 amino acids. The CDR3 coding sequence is TGTGCCAGCAGGAGGGGGGTCGACAATGAGCAGTTCTTC. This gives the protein CASRRGVDNEQFF.

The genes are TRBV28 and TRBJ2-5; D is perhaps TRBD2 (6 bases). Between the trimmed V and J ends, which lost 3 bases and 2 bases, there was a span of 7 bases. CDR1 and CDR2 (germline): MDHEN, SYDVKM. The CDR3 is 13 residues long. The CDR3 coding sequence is TGTGCCAGCAGTTTGGAGGGGCAAGAGACCCAGTACTTC. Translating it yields CASSLEGQETQYF.

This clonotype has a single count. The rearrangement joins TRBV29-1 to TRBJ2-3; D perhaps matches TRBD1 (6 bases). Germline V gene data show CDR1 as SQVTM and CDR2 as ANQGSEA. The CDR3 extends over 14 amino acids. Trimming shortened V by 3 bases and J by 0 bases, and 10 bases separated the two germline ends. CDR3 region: CSVDWGPSTDTQYF. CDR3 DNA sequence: TGCAGCGTTGATTGGGGGCCTAGCACAGATACGCAGTATTTT.

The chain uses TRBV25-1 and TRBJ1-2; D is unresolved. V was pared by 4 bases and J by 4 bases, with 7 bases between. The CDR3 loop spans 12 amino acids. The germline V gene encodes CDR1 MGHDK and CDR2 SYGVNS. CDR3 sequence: CASSVGRYGYTF. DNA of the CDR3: TGTGCCAGCAGTGTCGGCCGCTATGGCTACACCTTC.

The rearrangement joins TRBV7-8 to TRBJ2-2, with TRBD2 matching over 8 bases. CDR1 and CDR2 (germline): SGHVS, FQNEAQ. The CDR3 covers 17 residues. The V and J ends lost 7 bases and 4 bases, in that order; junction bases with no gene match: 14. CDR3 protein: CASIPTGGTRATGELFF. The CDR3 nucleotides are TGTGCCAGCATCCCGACGGGGGGGACACGGGCCACCGGGGAGCTGTTTTTT.

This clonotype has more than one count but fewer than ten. The chain's CDR3 is CASSLGGTDTQYF. CDR3 bases: TGTGCCAGCAGTTTAGGGGGCACAGATACGCAGTATTTT. This chain uses TRBV27 with TRBJ2-3; no reliable D call. Germline CDR1 reads MNHEY; CDR2 reads SMNVEV (reference sequence). V dropped 2 bases and J dropped 1 base, with 4 bases sitting between them. The CDR3 loop spans 13 amino acids.

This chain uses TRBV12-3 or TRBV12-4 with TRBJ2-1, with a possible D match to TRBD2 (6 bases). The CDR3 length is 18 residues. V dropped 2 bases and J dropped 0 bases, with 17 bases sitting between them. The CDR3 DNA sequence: TGTGCCAGCAGTTTAAATCCAGGGCTAGCGAGCTCCTACAATGAGCAGTTCTTC. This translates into CASSLNPGLASSYNEQFF.

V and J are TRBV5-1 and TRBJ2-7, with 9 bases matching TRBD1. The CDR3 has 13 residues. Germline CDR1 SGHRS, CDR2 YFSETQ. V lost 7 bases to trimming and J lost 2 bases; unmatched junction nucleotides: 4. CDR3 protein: CASGQGLTYEQYF. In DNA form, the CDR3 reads TGCGCCAGCGGACAGGGGTTGACCTACGAGCAGTACTTC.

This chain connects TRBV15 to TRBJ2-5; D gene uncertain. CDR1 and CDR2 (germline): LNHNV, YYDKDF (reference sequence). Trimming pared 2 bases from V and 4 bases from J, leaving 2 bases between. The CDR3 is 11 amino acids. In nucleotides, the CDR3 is TGTGCCACCAGCAGACGAGAGACCCAGTACTTC. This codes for CATSRRETQYF. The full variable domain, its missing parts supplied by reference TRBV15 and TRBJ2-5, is DAMVIQNPRYQVTQFGKPVTLSCSQTLNHNVMYWYQQKSSQAPKLLFHYYDKDFNNEADTPDNFQSRRPNTSFCFLDIRSPGLGDTAMYLCATSRRETQYFGPGTRLLVL.

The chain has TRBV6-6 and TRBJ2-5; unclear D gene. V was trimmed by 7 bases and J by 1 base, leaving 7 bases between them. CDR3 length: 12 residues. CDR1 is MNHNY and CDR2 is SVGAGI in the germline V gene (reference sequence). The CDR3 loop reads CASTSPQETQYF. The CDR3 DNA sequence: TGTGCCAGCACCTCACCCCAAGAGACCCAGTACTTC.

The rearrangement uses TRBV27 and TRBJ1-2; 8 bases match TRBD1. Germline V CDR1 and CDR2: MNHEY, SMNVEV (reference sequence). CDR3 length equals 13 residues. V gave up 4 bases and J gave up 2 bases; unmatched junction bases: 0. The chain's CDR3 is CASSWTGNYGYTF. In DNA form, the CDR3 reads TGTGCCAGCAGTTGGACAGGGAACTATGGCTACACCTTC.

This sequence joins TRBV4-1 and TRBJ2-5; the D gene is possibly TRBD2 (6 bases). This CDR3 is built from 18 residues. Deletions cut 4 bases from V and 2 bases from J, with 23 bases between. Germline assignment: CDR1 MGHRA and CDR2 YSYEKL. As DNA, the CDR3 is TGCGCCAGCAGCCGTCTCGATGGGTCGTTAGCGGAACAAGAGACCCAGTACTTC. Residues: CASSRLDGSLAEQETQYF.

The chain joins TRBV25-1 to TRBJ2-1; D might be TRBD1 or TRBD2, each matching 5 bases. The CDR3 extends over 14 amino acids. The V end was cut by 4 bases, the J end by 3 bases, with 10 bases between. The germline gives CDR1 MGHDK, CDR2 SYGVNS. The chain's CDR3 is CASSGWGIYNEQFF. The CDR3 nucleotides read TGTGCCAGCAGTGGGTGGGGGATCTACAATGAGCAGTTCTTC.

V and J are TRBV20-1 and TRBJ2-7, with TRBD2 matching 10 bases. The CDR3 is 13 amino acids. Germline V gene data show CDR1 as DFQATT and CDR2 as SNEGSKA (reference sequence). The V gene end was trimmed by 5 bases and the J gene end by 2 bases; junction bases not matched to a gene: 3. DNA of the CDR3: TGCAGTGCTTCCGGGACTAGCGCCTACGAGCAGTACTTC. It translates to CSASGTSAYEQYF.

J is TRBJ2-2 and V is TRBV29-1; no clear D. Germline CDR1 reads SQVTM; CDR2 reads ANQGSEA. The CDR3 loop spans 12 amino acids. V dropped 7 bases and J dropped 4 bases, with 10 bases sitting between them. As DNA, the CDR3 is TGCAGCGCCCCCCAGCCCACCGGGGAGCTGTTTTTT. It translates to CSAPQPTGELFF.

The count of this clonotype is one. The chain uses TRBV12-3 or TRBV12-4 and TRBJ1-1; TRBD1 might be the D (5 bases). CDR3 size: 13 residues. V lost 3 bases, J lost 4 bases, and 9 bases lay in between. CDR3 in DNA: TGTGCCAGCAGTTTTGGGGGACCCACTGAAGCTTTCTTT. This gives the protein CASSFGGPTEAFF.

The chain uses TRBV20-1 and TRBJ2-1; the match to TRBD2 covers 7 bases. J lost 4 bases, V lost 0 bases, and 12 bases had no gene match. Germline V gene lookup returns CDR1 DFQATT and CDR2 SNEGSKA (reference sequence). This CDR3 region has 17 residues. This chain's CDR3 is CSARDSRASGLYNEQFF. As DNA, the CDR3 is TGCAGTGCTAGAGATTCCAGAGCTAGCGGCCTTTACAATGAGCAGTTCTTC.

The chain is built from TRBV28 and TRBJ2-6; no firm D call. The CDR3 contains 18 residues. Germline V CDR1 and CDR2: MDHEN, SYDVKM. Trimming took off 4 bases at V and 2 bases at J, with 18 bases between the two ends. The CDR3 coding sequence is TGTGCCAGCAGTTCAAGCGAGACTTCGAAGCCTGGGGCCAACGTCCTGACTTTC. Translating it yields CASSSSETSKPGANVLTF.

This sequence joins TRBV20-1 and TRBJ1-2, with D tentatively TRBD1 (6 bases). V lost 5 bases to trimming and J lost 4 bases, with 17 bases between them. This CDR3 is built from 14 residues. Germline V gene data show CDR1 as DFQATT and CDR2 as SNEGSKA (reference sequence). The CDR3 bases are TGCAGTGCTGACCCGACGGACAGACTCTATGGCTACACCTTC. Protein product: CSADPTDRLYGYTF.

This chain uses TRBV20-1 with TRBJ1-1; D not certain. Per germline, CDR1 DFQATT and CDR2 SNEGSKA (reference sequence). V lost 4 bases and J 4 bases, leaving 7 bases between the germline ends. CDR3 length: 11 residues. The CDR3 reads CSANWGTEAFF. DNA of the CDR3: TGCAGTGCTAACTGGGGCACTGAAGCTTTCTTT.

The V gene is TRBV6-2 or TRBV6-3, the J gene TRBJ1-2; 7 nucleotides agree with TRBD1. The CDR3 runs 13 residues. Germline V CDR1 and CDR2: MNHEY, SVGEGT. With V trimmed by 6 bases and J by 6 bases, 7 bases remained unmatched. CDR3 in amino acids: CASSRDSENGYTF. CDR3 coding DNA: TGTGCCAGCAGCCGGGACAGTGAGAATGGCTACACCTTC.